The T cell receptor (beta chain) under discussion was sequenced for a study of cytomegalovirus exposure and HLA in healthy donors (dated by TCRdb to 2016 to 2017). For the study in its entirety: According to an earlier analysis of 587 of the donors, about 180 million T cells yielded roughly 100 million unique TCR beta sequences and more than 250 Gb of sequence data. Typing coverage differed by locus: A, B, C, DRB1 and DQB1 were typed in roughly 620-630 donors, DQA1 in approximately 520, DPA1 in roughly 590, and DPB1 in around 490. The study combined high-throughput TCR immunosequencing, statistical association of individual TCRs with disease status, and machine learning to predict cytomegalovirus infection status. The T cell repertoires of around 670 subjects were profiled by immunosequencing and related to cytomegalovirus serostatus. Donor age, sex, ethnicity and CMV serostatus were collected together with the repertoire data. Of the 300 to 500 genotyped donors, 75% to 85% were placed in the genetic ancestry cluster associated with self-reported Caucasian donors. A later genetic analysis took genome-wide SNP genotypes for 398 of the 666 donors and used that subset as a discovery cohort. To study patterns of TCR occurrence, a later analysis re-analyzed previously published TCR beta repertoires from 666 donors and added high-resolution HLA genotyping. Both class I and class II loci were covered by HLA typing, at four-digit resolution. All discovery cohort repertoires had been generated using a single sequencing platform. A handful of DR-DQ haplotypes were handled as single units for association and clustering because linkage in the cohort was strong. An earlier analysis of several hundred of the donors applied high-throughput TCR beta sequencing to assess whether each TCR beta V gene segment acted as functional or pseudogenic. The study aimed to test whether cataloging public T cell receptors could reveal signatures of past pathogen exposure. An early release that covered about 600 HLA-typed donors contained 300 to 350 gigabases of sequencing data and about 93 million unique TCR sequences. Rather than using new phenotypic data, the later analysis identified candidate immune exposures from TCR beta sequences and from how often those sequences occurred across donors. Besides the first cohort of hundreds of subjects, a separate validation cohort made up of about 120 different subjects was used. On average, roughly 200,000 unique TCR beta nucleotide sequences were sequenced per donor among 300 to 500 genotyped donors of the cohort, with roughly 18% of those sequences being non-productive.

Preparation of the library involved the immunoSEQ multiplex PCR assay. The multiplex PCR relied on a mix of 60 forward primers for TCR Vbeta segments and 13 reverse primers for TCR Jbeta segments. The CDR3 region of rearranged TCR beta genes was amplified from genomic DNA by a multiplex PCR assay. Amplified TCR beta libraries were sequenced as 87-base-pair reads on the Illumina HiSeq System. The published analysis was carried out like this. Across the roughly 670 repertoires, a later analysis counted tens of millions of unique TCR beta chains, some 11 million of which were shared by at least two donors. Raw reads were error-corrected and collapsed into unique sequences by a nearest-neighbor algorithm in which closely related sequences were merged to remove PCR and sequencing errors. To assign V, D and J gene segments, CDR3 sequences were aligned to IMGT reference sequences. For a sequence to be retained, a match of at least six nucleotides to both a V gene segment and a J gene segment was required. A rearrangement counted as productive if the CDR3 had no stop codons and remained in frame with V and J, and every other rearrangement counted as non-productive. CDR3 was defined according to IMGT convention as the region running from the second conserved V-encoded cysteine to the conserved J-encoded phenylalanine. The earlier analysis of 500 to 750 of the donors excluded any sequence lacking an unambiguous match to a single V gene segment. In an earlier analysis of 500 to 750 of the donors, V segments were called functional above 56.7% productive rearrangements and were called segregating when the between-donor standard deviation exceeded 5%. A statistical classification framework was built to diagnose cytomegalovirus status from the catalog of TCR beta chain sequences. V and J gene assignment, in a later analysis, came from comparing TCR nucleotide sequences with IMGT/GENE-DB human TR gene sequences. The TCRdist pipeline was used in a later analysis to assign CDR3 sequences and most-parsimonious VDJ recombination scenarios. In a later analysis, each TCR beta chain was defined by its CDR3 amino acid sequence together with its V-gene family, and reads lacking a unique V-gene family were excluded. In a later analysis, 550 to 650 highly shared, low-generation-probability nucleotide sequences were removed to address suspected cross-contamination and a sequencing artifact. In a later analysis, a clonal expansion index was calculated for each public chain from normalized within-repertoire ranks of inferred template counts. In a later analysis, generation probabilities were computed with a VDJ recombination model fitted to out-of-frame rearrangements, and the resulting probabilities were checked against IGoR. A later analysis scored TCR-TCR, TCR-HLA and TCR-CMV co-occurrence with hypergeometric tests, applying a repertoire-size bias correction to TCR pairs. False discovery rates were estimated in a later analysis by permuting HLA or CMV assignments 20 times. In a later analysis, co-occurring TCRs were grouped using DBSCAN, with TCRdist sequence similarity added in when clustering inside HLA-allele-positive subsets. Repertoires with fewer than 30,000 or more than 120,000 public chains were left out of co-occurrence clustering, as were four to six repertoires with anomalous nucleotide sharing. TCRdb provides this immuneACCESS table in a form limited to in-frame rearrangements. Some clones are lacking; in checked studies, under half of them reflect an unresolved V gene, and why the rest are absent is not known. V and J calls and clone size follow that table, whereas D and trimming were derived from the DNA. This sample has about 100,000 clones in its table, and more than 75% of those were observed once. Less than 0.95% of the sample goes to the ten largest clones.

The cohort consisted of some 670 healthy bone marrow donors. At the time of sampling, every cohort member was nominally healthy, though immune exposures that went unrecorded were likely present. The donor was CMV seronegative and was included in the group of 352 seronegative cohort members. Every donor gave a peripheral blood sample, and the peripheral blood mononuclear cells from that sample were used for TCR beta sequencing. Genomic DNA extraction from the blood cell samples was performed with the Qiagen DNeasy Blood Extraction Kit. This clone was seen more than once but under ten times. Its recognized antigen is unknown. There are no base qualities to consult, and no much larger clone falls within one base. From its cysteine to its phenylalanine, the CDR3 spans 14 amino acids. The kept DNA is CDR3 alone, 42 bases in frame from the first base. For this chain, trimming is 0 bases at the V end and 5 bases at the J end, and the number of junction bases without a gene match is 4. CDR1 is given as MNHEY and CDR2 as SVGAGI, both from the germline V gene.

What the study reported, not specific to this receptor: Approximately 18 rarely observed V segments, including chromosome 9 orphons, were excluded from the earlier analysis of approximately 500 of the donors because counts were too low. At a false discovery rate of 0.05, a later analysis linked approximately 18,000 TCR beta sequences to specific HLA alleles. Sequencing depth was assumed to be roughly uniform across donors in the presence/absence analyses, though that assumption may not hold. A later analysis found that TCR association rates varied across HLA loci, with DRB1 alleles showing the most associated TCRs and HLA-C alleles the fewest. Assigning TCR associations to individual alleles was difficult when HLA alleles, especially DR and DQ, strongly co-occurred. A later analysis reported that several top co-occurrence clusters appeared linked to parvovirus B19, influenza, CMV and Epstein-Barr virus. A cluster of highly shared sequence variants was judged likely to represent a technical artifact of the sequencing pipeline. Three of the identified cytomegalovirus-associated TCR beta chains were confirmed in vitro to be specific for cytomegalovirus antigens. In a later genetic analysis, fewer N-insertions in productive TCRs were reported among donors in an Asian-associated ancestry cluster than the roughly 640-donor mean. In a later analysis, HLA-associated TCR beta chains were found to be more clonally expanded and to have lower generation probabilities than equally common non-associated chains. The study listed 150 to 200 TCR beta chains as associated with cytomegalovirus. Most CMV-associated TCR beta chains appeared to be HLA-restricted in a later analysis, and the HLA associations seemed to be driven largely by CMV exposure. For the cohort, immune exposure information was limited to CMV serostatus. It was suggested by the authors that the approach could potentially be generalized to other disease states and immunological phenotypes. Across donors, most TCR sequences were observed very rarely, whereas some public TCRs were present in many individuals. The classifier was reported to diagnose cytomegalovirus status with high specificity and sensitivity in both the original cohort and the validation cohort. V-gene and J-gene trimming of TCR beta chains was associated with a missense DCLRE1C variant in a later genetic analysis, and the association was replicated in an independent cohort. An earlier analysis of some 560 of the donors showed that most TCR beta V segments appeared in productive rearrangements either about 90% or about 30% of the time, which broadly matched IMGT annotations. The 87-base-pair reads could not distinguish some IMGT-functional V segments, including TRBV6-2 and TRBV6-3, so those segments were excluded. Linkage disequilibrium might explain the correlated functional status among segregating V segments, but an unknown experimental factor could not be ruled out. This cohort had only TCR beta chains sequenced, and the lack of alpha or paired-chain data limited which features could be detected. Because some donors lacked HLA typing at each locus, the association tests relied only on the typed subset. A further reported finding was that TCR beta sequences accurately predicted the HLA-A and HLA-B alleles for most subjects in the first cohort.

This TCR was recovered from a woman aged 55 to 70 in good health and CMV-seronegative. The rearrangement joined TRBV6-5 to TRBJ2-7, and 7 junction bases match TRBD1. Material for sequencing was PBMCs. Read as DNA, the sequence is TGTGCCAGCAGTTACTCGTTGCAGGGGGACGAGCAGTACTTC. This yields the protein CASSYSLQGDEQYF.